This record covers a single TCR beta chain. This sample was taken from a study of blood T cell repertoires in COVID-19. Study as a whole: From the United States, Italy and Spain came samples of acute and convalescent COVID-19. PBMCs, B-cell-depleted T cells, or T cells provided the cDNA or gDNA that made up the material.

How the authors handled the data: Estimation of nucleated cell counts was performed using reference gene primer amplification. Profiling relied on immunoSEQ multiplex PCR, and the TCRdb table lists in-frame clones only, not all of them. V and J calls plus clone size are reproduced from that table; the DNA served to infer D and trimming. The sample records 250,000 to 300,000 clones, more than 70% being singletons. Germline CDR1 and CDR2: SGHRS and YFSETQ. The germline V and J ends were trimmed by 3 bases and 2 bases, with 17 bases remaining between them. There are 16 residues in the CDR3. The Seattle site enrolled patients during active infection and followed them longitudinally.

The specimen sequenced was peripheral blood. The chain employs TRBV5-1 and TRBJ1-2; D gene ambiguous. The receptor was isolated from a woman aged 30 to 39 with COVID-19, enrolled during active disease. The CDR3 sequence is CASSSLEVDKNYGYTF. The DNA of the CDR3 is TGCGCCAGCAGCTCGCTCGAGGTCGATAAGAACTATGGCTACACCTTC.